Listed here is a single TCR beta chain. These data are taken from a study of blood T cell repertoires in COVID-19. The trim removed 6 bases at V and 2 bases at J, leaving 11 bases unmatched. The germline CDR1 and CDR2 sequences are MNHEY and SVGEGT. This CDR3 has 16 residues. Produced via immunoSEQ multiplex PCR; TCRdb's table is partial and in-frame only. The sample includes approximately 210,000 clones, roughly 94% of them seen just once. The chain joins TRBV6-2 or TRBV6-3 to TRBJ1-2; 8 bases are shared with TRBD1. This TCR was recovered from a man younger than 40 with acute or convalescent COVID-19. Sequenced material: peripheral blood. DNA of the CDR3: TGTGCCAGCAGCCAGAGAATCCGGGACAGGAACTATGGCTACACCTTC. This gives the protein CASSQRIRDRNYGYTF.